One sample yielded the 2 T cell receptor beta chains listed below, sequenced in a study of OX40 agonist ivuxolimab in advanced cancers. Measured with immunoSEQ multiplex PCR; TCRdb has only the in-frame clones, and not every one. The sample records tens of thousands of clones, more than 80% being singletons. The input for sequencing was CD4+ or CD8+ T cells sorted from blood, taken in a trial of the OX40 agonist ivuxolimab. These receptors originate from an adult with an advanced solid tumor such as melanoma, head and neck, liver or kidney cancer.

The V call is TRBV7-6, the J call TRBJ2-7; D is perhaps TRBD2 (5 bases). V was pared by 5 bases and J by 5 bases, with 16 bases between. The germline CDR1 and CDR2 sequences are SGHVS and FNYEAQ. This CDR3 has 14 amino acids. The CDR3 DNA is TGTGCCAGCAGCCTAGGGTTAGCGTCTGACGAGCAGTACTTC. Translation: CASSLGLASDEQYF.

The chain has TRBV28 and TRBJ2-3, with D tentatively TRBD1 or TRBD2 (5 bases each). CDR3 size: 12 residues. V was shortened by 8 bases and J by 2 bases, with 8 bases between the two germline ends. Germline V gives CDR1 MDHEN, CDR2 SYDVKM. The CDR3 nucleotides are TGTGCCAGCCGAGGGGACACAGATACGCAGTATTTT. It encodes CASRGDTDTQYF.